A single sample gave rise to the 31 T cell receptor beta chains below, sequenced in a study of Ad26.COV2.S vaccination and SARS-CoV-2 variants. Libraries were prepared by immunoSEQ multiplex PCR; TCRdb keeps only in-frame clonotypes and omits some of them. The sample comprises about 420,000 clones, more than 75% of which are singletons, and around 3.6% rests with the top ten. Indicated treatment: approximately 18 received Ad26.COV2.S at low or high dose, single or two shots; roughly 5 received placebo; per-sample allocation not given. The samples were gathered on day 63 after the first injection of vaccine or placebo. Sequences were derived from peripheral blood, sampled in a trial of Ad26.COV2.S vaccine versus placebo. The receptor source for this set is a person between 18 and 65 years old who received the Ad26.COV2.S COVID-19 vaccine or a placebo.

The chain employs TRBV28 and TRBJ1-5; 12 bases agree with TRBD1. Germline CDR1 is MDHEN and CDR2 is SYDVKM. This CDR3 is 18 amino acids long. V dropped 5 bases and J dropped 1; count of bases not matched to a gene: 9. The CDR3 region is CASSLGQGAYGSNQPQHF. The DNA for the CDR3 is TGTGCCAGCAGTCTGGGACAGGGGGCGTACGGAAGCAATCAGCCCCAGCATTTT.

The chain links TRBV2 to TRBJ1-2, with D uncertain. This CDR3 is built from 13 residues. Germline CDR1 is SNHLY and CDR2 is FYNNEI. Trimming took off 4 bases at V and 0 bases at J, with 6 bases between the two ends. Written as DNA, the CDR3 is TGTGCCAGCAGTGCGCGGGCTAACTATGGCTACACCTTC. Translating gives CASSARANYGYTF.

CDR3 loop: CASSERFLRPQHF. The CDR3 DNA follows: TGCGCCAGCAGTGAGCGTTTCCTACGGCCCCAGCATTTT. This chain connects TRBV10-2 to TRBJ1-5, with D uncertain. The V end was cut by 2 bases, the J end by 9 bases, with 11 bases between. The CDR3 runs 13 residues. Germline V gene data show CDR1 as WSHSY and CDR2 as SAAADI.

This rearrangement joins TRBV18 to TRBJ1-3; D may be TRBD1 (5 bases). Looked up from germline, CDR1 is KGHSH and CDR2 is LQKENI. The CDR3 loop spans 15 amino acids. V lost 2 bases, J lost 2 bases, and 10 bases lay in between. The CDR3 region has the DNA TGTGCCAGCTCACCATATCCCAGGGCTGGAAACACCATATATTTT. Its translation: CASSPYPRAGNTIYF.

The rearrangement joins TRBV6-4 to TRBJ2-1; 16 bases agree with TRBD2. The CDR3 consists of 16 residues. Germline CDR1 is MRHNA and CDR2 is SNTAGT. Losses at the gene ends were 5 bases for V and 9 bases for J; bases not matched to a gene: 7. The DNA for the CDR3 is TGTGCCAGCAGTTCCGGGACTAGCGGGGGGGCCGGTGAGCAGTTCTTC. This translates into CASSSGTSGGAGEQFF.

The chain employs TRBV24-1 and TRBJ2-3; the D gene is possibly TRBD2 (5 bases). Trimming cost V 7 bases and J 0 bases, with 7 bases left between them. Germline lookup yields CDR1 KGHDR and CDR2 SFDVKD. This CDR3 spans 13 amino acids. The CDR3 DNA sequence: TGTGCCACCAGGAGCGGTAGCACAGATACGCAGTATTTT. Translated: CATRSGSTDTQYF.

The chain has TRBV7-2 and TRBJ2-1; D tentatively fits TRBD1 or TRBD2 (5 bases each). Germline CDR1 is SGHTA and CDR2 is FQGNSA. The CDR3 spans 17 residues. V gave up 5 bases and J gave up 0 bases, with 17 bases separating them. CDR3 amino acids: CASSLEGSPSSYNEQFF. The DNA of the CDR3 is TGTGCCAGCAGCCTAGAGGGGTCGCCTAGCTCCTACAATGAGCAGTTCTTC.

The count of this clone is one. The chain employs TRBV3-1 (or the pseudogene TRBV3-2) and TRBJ1-5, with D possibly being TRBD1 (5 bases). The CDR3 is 15 residues long. From germline, CDR1 is LGHDT and CDR2 YNNKEL (reference sequence). Trimming removed 4 bases from V and 0 bases from J, with 10 bases in between. This CDR3 is CASSLSTGSNQPQHF. For the CDR3, the DNA is TGTGCCAGCAGCCTCTCTACAGGTAGCAATCAGCCCCAGCATTTT.

The V call is TRBV28, the J call TRBJ1-2; no clear D. Trimming took 2 bases from V and 0 from J, leaving 13 bases between them. The CDR3 is made up of 16 amino acids. In germline, CDR1 is MDHEN, CDR2 SYDVKM. Written as DNA, the CDR3 is TGTGCCAGCAGTTTAGGTGGACGGTTGGCTAACTATGGCTACACCTTC. It encodes CASSLGGRLANYGYTF.

V gene TRBV6-5 combines with J gene TRBJ1-2; 9 bases fit TRBD1. Germline values: CDR1 MNHEY, CDR2 SVGAGI. V shed 10 bases and J 5 bases; nucleotides not matched to a gene: 5. The CDR3 is 12 residues long. The CDR3 nucleotides are TGTGCCACGGGACAGGGACCGTATGGCTACACCTTC. It is translated as CATGQGPYGYTF.

The rearrangement joins TRBV15 to TRBJ2-3; D is ambiguous. The CDR3 contains 12 residues. Trimming shortened V by 1 base and J by 3 bases, and 2 bases separated the two germline ends. Germline CDR1 reads LNHNV; CDR2 reads YYDKDF (reference sequence). The CDR3 sequence is CATSRATDTQYF. As DNA, the CDR3 is TGTGCCACCAGCAGAGCGACAGATACGCAGTATTTT. Combining the CDR3 with reference TRBV15 and TRBJ2-3 gives the whole variable domain DAMVIQNPRYQVTQFGKPVTLSCSQTLNHNVMYWYQQKSSQAPKLLFHYYDKDFNNEADTPDNFQSRRPNTSFCFLDIRSPGLGDTAMYLCATSRATDTQYFGPGTRLTVL.

The chain employs TRBV2 and TRBJ2-1; 7 bases are shared with TRBD1. After removal of 6 bases from V and 9 bases from J, the junction contained 8 bases not matched to a gene. This CDR3 is 13 amino acids long. CDR1 is SNHLY and CDR2 is FYNNEI in the germline V gene. CDR3 nucleotides: TGTGCCAGCAGCGTAACAGGGGCCGGTGAGCAGTTCTTC. This translates into CASSVTGAGEQFF.

The V gene is TRBV9, the J gene TRBJ2-7; D might be TRBD2 (5 bases). V was clipped by 1 base and J by 1 base, with 12 bases between them. Germline V gene data show CDR1 as SGDLS and CDR2 as YYNGEE. The CDR3 is made up of 15 amino acids. The CDR3: CASSVSSGPSYEQYF. In DNA, the CDR3 is TGTGCCAGCAGCGTAAGCAGCGGACCTTCCTACGAGCAGTACTTC.

The table lists this clone with a few counts. This chain links TRBV3-1 (or the pseudogene TRBV3-2) with TRBJ1-3; a weak D match, TRBD1 (5 bases). Trimming removed 4 bases from V and 0 bases from J, with 19 bases in between. In germline, CDR1 is LGHDT, CDR2 YNNKEL (reference sequence). The CDR3 is 18 residues long. CDR3 sequence reads: CASSPRRRGTNSGNTIYF. DNA for the CDR3: TGTGCCAGCAGCCCCCGGCGGAGGGGCACTAACTCTGGAAACACCATATATTTT.

This chain links TRBV4-3 with TRBJ1-3, with D perhaps matching TRBD1 (5 bases). V gave up 0 bases and J gave up 8 bases, with 17 bases separating them. Per germline, CDR1 LGHNA and CDR2 YSLEER. The CDR3 contains 16 residues. The CDR3 DNA reads as TGCGCCAGCAGCCAAGATGGATCAGGGAGGCGCTACACCATATATTTT. Translated: CASSQDGSGRRYTIYF.

The V gene is TRBV11-2, the J gene TRBJ2-5; D is perhaps TRBD1 or TRBD2 (7 bases each). The CDR3 covers 15 residues. Trimming removed 3 bases from V and 2 bases from J, with 13 bases in between. The germline CDR1 and CDR2 sequences are SGHAT and FQNNGV. CDR3 in amino acids: CASSFSGGGQETQYF. As DNA, the CDR3 is TGTGCCAGCAGCTTCTCAGGGGGGGGACAAGAGACCCAGTACTTC.

This chain connects TRBV29-1 to TRBJ1-1; D is unclear. CDR1 SQVTM and CDR2 ANQGSEA come from the germline V gene. The CDR3 is made up of 15 amino acids. Trimming took off 5 bases at V and 3 bases at J, with 19 bases between the two ends. The CDR3 nucleotides read TGCAGCGTTCGATTACCCGGACTGACCTACACTGAAGCTTTCTTT. Its translation: CSVRLPGLTYTEAFF.

CDR3: CSAVGGPGANYGYTF. The CDR3, as DNA: TGCAGCGCTGTGGGGGGGCCAGGGGCAAACTATGGCTACACCTTC. The chain has TRBV29-1 and TRBJ1-2; possible D gene TRBD1, 6 bases. Germline V CDR1 and CDR2: SQVTM, ANQGSEA. The CDR3 runs to 15 residues. V dropped 7 bases and J dropped 2 bases, with 20 bases sitting between them.

CDR3 in amino acids: CASSFVRGDEQYF. In DNA form, the CDR3 reads TGTGCCAGCAGCTTTGTCAGGGGGGACGAGCAGTACTTC. The genes are TRBV5-6 and TRBJ2-7; D may be TRBD1 (7 bases). The CDR3 is made up of 13 amino acids. Looked up from germline, CDR1 is SGHDT and CDR2 is YYEEEE. The V end was cut by 2 bases, the J end by 5 bases, with 11 bases between.

The chain has TRBV7-8 and TRBJ2-7, with 9 bases matching TRBD2. CDR3 length: 14 residues. V shed 2 bases and J 4 bases; nucleotides not matched to a gene: 3. Germline V gene data show CDR1 as SGHVS and CDR2 as FQNEAQ. The CDR3 sequence is CASSLQGLAYEQYF. The DNA of the CDR3 is TGTGCCAGCAGCTTACAGGGACTAGCTTACGAGCAGTACTTC.

The chain has TRBV6-5 and TRBJ1-2; D might be TRBD1 (6 bases). V lost 8 bases, J lost 4 bases, and 14 bases lay in between. Germline lookup yields CDR1 MNHEY and CDR2 SVGAGI. The length of the CDR3 is 13 residues. CDR3 nucleotide sequence: TGTGCCAGCGGACAGACATCGAGCTATGGCTACACCTTC. Translated, it gives CASGQTSSYGYTF.

This sequence joins TRBV10-3 and TRBJ2-7; 11 positions agree with TRBD1. CDR1 ENHRY and CDR2 SYGVKD come from the germline V gene. The CDR3 contains 15 residues. The V and J ends lost 5 bases and 3 bases, in that order; junction bases with no gene match: 6. The CDR3 bases are TGTGCCATCAGTCACCCTGGGACAGGGGGCTACGAGCAGTACTTC. Translated, it gives CAISHPGTGGYEQYF.

This sequence joins TRBV5-1 and TRBJ2-1; 16 bases line up with TRBD2. Looked up from germline, CDR1 is SGHRS and CDR2 is YFSETQ. V lost 4 bases and J lost 9; bases outside the gene matches: 1. This CDR3 is 14 amino acids long. The CDR3 spells CASSGTSGGAEQFF. Here the CDR3 DNA reads TGCGCCAGCAGCGGGACTAGCGGGGGGGCTGAGCAGTTCTTC.

The chain recombines TRBV20-1 with TRBJ2-1, with 8 bases fitting TRBD2. V was clipped by 3 bases and J by 4 bases; unmatched bases: 8. The CDR3 length is 15 residues. Germline V lookup: CDR1 DFQATT, CDR2 SNEGSKA (reference sequence). The CDR3 here is CSASGGLAGYNEQFF. CDR3 bases: TGCAGTGCTAGTGGGGGGCTAGCGGGTTACAATGAGCAGTTCTTC.

The chain recombines TRBV3-1 (or the pseudogene TRBV3-2) with TRBJ2-7; D perhaps matches TRBD2 (6 bases). V lost 4 bases and J 4 bases, leaving 17 bases between the germline ends. Germline CDR1 LGHDT, CDR2 YNNKEL (reference sequence). The CDR3 runs 15 residues. Here the CDR3 reads CASSPTTRNPYEQYF. The CDR3 DNA follows: TGTGCCAGCAGCCCCACGACTAGAAATCCTTACGAGCAGTACTTC.

The rearrangement joins TRBV30 to TRBJ2-5, with 8 bases fitting TRBD2. The CDR3 extends over 13 amino acids. The germline CDR1 and CDR2 sequences are GTSNPN and SVGIG (reference sequence). Germline trimming cut 0 bases from V and 5 bases from J; bases unmatched to any gene: 2. CDR3 residues: CAWSVGGAETQYF. The CDR3 DNA reads as TGTGCCTGGAGTGTCGGGGGGGCGGAGACCCAGTACTTC. Supplemented by reference TRBV30 and TRBJ2-5, the full variable domain reads SQTIHQWPATLVQPVGSPLSLECTVEGTSNPNLYWYRQAAGRGLQLLFYSVGIGQISSEVPQNLSASRPQDRQFILSSKKLLLSDSGFYLCAWSVGGAETQYFGPGTRLLVL.

This clone has a handful of counts. J is TRBJ2-2 and V is TRBV5-1, with 8 bases fitting TRBD1. CDR1 and CDR2 from the germline V gene are SGHRS and YFSETQ. The CDR3 length is 16 residues. V dropped 0 bases and J dropped 4; count of bases not matched to a gene: 5. CDR3 sequence reads: CASSLAGGVGTGELFF. The CDR3 DNA is TGCGCCAGCAGCTTGGCAGGGGGCGTTGGCACCGGGGAGCTGTTTTTT.

This clone was seen a single time. The rearrangement uses TRBV2 and TRBJ1-5, with D unclear. CDR1 is SNHLY and CDR2 is FYNNEI in the germline V gene. Trimming left V 2 bases short and J 11 bases short, with 13 bases between. The CDR3 extends over 13 amino acids. The CDR3 here is CASSEMRSSAQHF. The CDR3 region has the DNA TGTGCCAGCAGTGAAATGAGGAGTTCAGCCCAGCATTTT.

This clone came up a few times. The CDR3 DNA follows: TGCGCCAGCAGCTACTCGACATTTGGAACTAATGAAAAACTGTTTTTT. Protein sequence: CASSYSTFGTNEKLFF. The chain employs TRBV5-1 and TRBJ1-4, with no clear D. Trimming left V 3 bases short and J 1 base short, with 13 bases between. The CDR3 spans 16 residues. The V gene's germline CDR1 is SGHRS and CDR2 YFSETQ.

This sequence joins TRBV7-8 and TRBJ1-5; a weak D match, TRBD1 (5 bases). V was trimmed by 4 bases and J by 3 bases, leaving 10 bases between them. Germline V gives CDR1 SGHVS, CDR2 FQNEAQ. The CDR3 has 14 residues. As DNA, the CDR3 is TGTGCCAGCAGCTCTAGGGGAACCAATCAGCCCCAGCATTTT. Translation gives CASSSRGTNQPQHF.

The chain links TRBV11-2 to TRBJ1-3; the match to TRBD1 covers 7 bases. Per the germline V gene, CDR1 is SGHAT and CDR2 is FQNNGV. This CDR3 is 14 amino acids long. V was clipped by 3 bases and J by 5 bases; unmatched bases: 4. The CDR3 nucleotides are TGTGCCAGCAGCTTGGGGACAGATAGAAACACCATATATTTT. This encodes CASSLGTDRNTIYF.